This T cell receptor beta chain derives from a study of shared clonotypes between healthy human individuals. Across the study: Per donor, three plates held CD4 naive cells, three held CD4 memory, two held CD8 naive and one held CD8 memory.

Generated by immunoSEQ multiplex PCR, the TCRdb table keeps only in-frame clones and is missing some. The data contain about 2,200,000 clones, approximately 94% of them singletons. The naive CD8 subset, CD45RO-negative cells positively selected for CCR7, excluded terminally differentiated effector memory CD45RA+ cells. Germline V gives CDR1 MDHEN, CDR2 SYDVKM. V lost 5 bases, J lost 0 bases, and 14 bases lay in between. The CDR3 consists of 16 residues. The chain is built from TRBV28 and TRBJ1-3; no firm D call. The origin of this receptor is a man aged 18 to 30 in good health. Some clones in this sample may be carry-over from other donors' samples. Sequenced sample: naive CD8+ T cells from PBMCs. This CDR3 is CASSPWTESSGNTIYF. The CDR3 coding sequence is TGTGCCAGCAGTCCATGGACGGAAAGCTCTGGAAACACCATATATTTT. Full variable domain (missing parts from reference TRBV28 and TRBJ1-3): DVKVTQSSRYLVKRTGEKVFLECVQDMDHENMFWYRQDPGLGLRLIYFSYDVKMKEKGDIPEGYSVSREKKERFSLILESASTNQTSMYLCASSPWTESSGNTIYFGEGSWLTVV.